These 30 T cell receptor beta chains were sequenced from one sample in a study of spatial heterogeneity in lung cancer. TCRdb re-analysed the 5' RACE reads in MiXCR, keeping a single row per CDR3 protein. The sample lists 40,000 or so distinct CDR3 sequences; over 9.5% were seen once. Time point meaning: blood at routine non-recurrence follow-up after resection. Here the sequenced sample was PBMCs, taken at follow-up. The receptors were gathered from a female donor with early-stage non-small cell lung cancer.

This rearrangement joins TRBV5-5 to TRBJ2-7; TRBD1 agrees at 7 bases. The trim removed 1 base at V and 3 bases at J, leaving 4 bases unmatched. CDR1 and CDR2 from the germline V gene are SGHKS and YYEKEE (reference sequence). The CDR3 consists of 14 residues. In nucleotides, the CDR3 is TGTGCCAGCAGCTTGTCGACAGGGCACTACGAGCAGTACTTC. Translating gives CASSLSTGHYEQYF.

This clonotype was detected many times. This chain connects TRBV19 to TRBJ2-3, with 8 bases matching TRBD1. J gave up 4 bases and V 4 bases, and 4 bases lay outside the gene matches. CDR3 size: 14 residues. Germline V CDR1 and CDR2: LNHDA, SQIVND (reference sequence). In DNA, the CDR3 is TGTGCCAGTAGTAGCCAGGGGGCCGCAGATACGCAGTATTTT. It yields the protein CASSSQGAADTQYF.

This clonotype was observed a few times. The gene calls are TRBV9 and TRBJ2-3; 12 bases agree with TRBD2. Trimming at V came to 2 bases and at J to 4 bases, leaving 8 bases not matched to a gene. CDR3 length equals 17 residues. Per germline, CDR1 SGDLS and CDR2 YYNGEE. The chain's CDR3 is CASSVPSSGGVPDTQYF. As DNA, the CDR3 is TGTGCCAGCAGCGTCCCTTCTAGCGGGGGGGTCCCAGATACGCAGTATTTT.

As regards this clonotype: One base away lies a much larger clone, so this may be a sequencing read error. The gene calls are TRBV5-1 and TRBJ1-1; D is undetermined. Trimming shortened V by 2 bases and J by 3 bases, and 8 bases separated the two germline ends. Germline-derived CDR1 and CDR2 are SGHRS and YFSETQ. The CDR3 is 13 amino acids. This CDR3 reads CASSFADYTEAFF. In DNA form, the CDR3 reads TGCGCCAGCAGCTTTGCGGATTACACTGAAGCTTTCTTT.

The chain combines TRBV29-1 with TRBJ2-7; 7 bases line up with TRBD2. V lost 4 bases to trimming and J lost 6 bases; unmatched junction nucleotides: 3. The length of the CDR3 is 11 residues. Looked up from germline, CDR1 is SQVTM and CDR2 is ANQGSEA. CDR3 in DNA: TGCAGCGTTGGAACTAGCGCCGAGCAGTACTTC. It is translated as CSVGTSAEQYF.

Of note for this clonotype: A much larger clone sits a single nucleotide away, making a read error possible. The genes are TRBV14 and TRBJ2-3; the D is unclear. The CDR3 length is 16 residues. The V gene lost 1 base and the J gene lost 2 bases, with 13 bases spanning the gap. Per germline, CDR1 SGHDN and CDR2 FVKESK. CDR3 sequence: CASSQVFSSHTDTQYF. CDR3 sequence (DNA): TGTGCCAGCAGCCAAGTGTTTTCGTCCCACACAGATACGCAGTATTTT.

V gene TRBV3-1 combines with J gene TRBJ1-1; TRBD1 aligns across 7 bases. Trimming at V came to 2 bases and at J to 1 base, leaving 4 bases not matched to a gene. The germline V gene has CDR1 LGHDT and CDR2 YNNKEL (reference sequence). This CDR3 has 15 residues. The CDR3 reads CASSQTQGRNTEAFF. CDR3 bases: TGTGCCAGCAGCCAAACACAGGGGAGGAACACTGAAGCTTTCTTT.

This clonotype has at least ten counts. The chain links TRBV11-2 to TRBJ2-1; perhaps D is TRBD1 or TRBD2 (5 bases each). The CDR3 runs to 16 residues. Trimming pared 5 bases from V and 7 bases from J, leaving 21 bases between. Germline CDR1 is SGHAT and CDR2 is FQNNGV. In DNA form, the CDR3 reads TGTGCCAGCAGCACCACCCGGGACCCGTACCGGAATGAGCAGTTCTTC. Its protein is CASSTTRDPYRNEQFF.

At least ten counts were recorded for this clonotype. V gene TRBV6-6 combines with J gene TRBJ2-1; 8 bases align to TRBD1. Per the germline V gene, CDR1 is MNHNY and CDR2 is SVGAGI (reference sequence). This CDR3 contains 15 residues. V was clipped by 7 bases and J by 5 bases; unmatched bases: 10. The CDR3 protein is CASNPGQGGHNEQFF. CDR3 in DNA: TGTGCCAGCAACCCCGGACAGGGAGGCCACAATGAGCAGTTCTTC.

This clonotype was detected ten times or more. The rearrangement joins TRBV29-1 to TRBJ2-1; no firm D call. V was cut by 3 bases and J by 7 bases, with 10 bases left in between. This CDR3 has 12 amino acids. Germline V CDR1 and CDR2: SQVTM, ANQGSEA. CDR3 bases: TGCAGCGTTGAGGCAGGTCTGAATGAGCAGTTCTTC. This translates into CSVEAGLNEQFF.

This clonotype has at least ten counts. The CDR3 sequence: CSVELQDTGELFF. DNA for the CDR3: TGCAGCGTTGAGTTGCAGGACACCGGGGAGCTGTTTTTT. The gene calls are TRBV29-1 and TRBJ2-2; D is ambiguous. The CDR3 contains 13 residues. The ends were cut back, 3 bases at V and 3 bases at J, with 8 bases in the middle. In germline, CDR1 is SQVTM, CDR2 ANQGSEA.

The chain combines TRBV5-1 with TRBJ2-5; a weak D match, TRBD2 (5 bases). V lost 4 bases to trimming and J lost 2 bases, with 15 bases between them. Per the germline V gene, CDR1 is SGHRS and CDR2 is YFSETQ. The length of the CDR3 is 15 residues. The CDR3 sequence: CASSPRRQVQETQYF. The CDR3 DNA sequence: TGCGCCAGCAGCCCCCGGAGGCAGGTACAAGAGACCCAGTACTTC.

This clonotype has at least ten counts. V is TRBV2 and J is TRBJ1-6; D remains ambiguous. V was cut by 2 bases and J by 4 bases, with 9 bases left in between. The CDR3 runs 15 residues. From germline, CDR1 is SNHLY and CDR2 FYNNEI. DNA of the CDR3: TGTGCCAGCAGTGAATTGCCCTATTATAATTCACCCCTCCACTTT. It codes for CASSELPYYNSPLHF. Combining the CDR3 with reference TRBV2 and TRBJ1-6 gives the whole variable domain EPEVTQTPSHQVTQMGQEVILRCVPISNHLYFYWYRQILGQKVEFLVSFYNNEISEKSEIFDDQFSVERPDGSNFTLKIRSTKLEDSAMYFCASSELPYYNSPLHFGNGTRLTVT.

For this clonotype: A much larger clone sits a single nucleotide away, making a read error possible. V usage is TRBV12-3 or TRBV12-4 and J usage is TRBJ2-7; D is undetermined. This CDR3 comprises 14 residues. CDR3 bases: TGTGTCAGCAGACCCCGTGAGGACGGTTACGAGCAGTACTTC. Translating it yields CVSRPREDGYEQYF.

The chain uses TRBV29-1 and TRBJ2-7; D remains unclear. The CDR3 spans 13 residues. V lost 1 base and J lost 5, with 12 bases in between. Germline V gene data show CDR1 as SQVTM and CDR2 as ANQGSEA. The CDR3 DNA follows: TGCAGCGTTGAAGGGCTCGATAGTAACGAGCAGTACTTC. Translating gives CSVEGLDSNEQYF.

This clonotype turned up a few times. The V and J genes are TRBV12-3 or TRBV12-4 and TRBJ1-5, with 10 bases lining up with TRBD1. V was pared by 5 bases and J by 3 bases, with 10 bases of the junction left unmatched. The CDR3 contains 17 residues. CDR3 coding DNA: TGTGCCAGCAGTCCTGAGCGACAGGGGGCGGTCAATCAGCCCCAGCATTTT. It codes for CASSPERQGAVNQPQHF.

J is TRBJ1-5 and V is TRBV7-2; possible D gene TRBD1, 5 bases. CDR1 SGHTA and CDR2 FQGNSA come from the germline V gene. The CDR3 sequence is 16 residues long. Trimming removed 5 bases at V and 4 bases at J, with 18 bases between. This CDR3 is CASSPNQGRGNQPQHF. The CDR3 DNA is TGTGCCAGCAGCCCCAACCAGGGTCGGGGTAATCAGCCCCAGCATTTT.

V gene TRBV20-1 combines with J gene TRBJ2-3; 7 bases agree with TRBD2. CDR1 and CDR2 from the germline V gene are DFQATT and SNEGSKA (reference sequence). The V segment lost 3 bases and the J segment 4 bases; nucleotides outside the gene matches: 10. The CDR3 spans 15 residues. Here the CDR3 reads CSASPLATSPDTQYF. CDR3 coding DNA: TGCAGTGCTAGTCCACTAGCGACTAGTCCAGATACGCAGTATTTT.

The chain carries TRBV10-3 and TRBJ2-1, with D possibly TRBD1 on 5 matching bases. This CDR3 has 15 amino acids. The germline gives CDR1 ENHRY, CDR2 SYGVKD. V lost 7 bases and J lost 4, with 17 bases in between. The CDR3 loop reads CAITSSPTEYNEQFF. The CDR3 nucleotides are TGTGCCATCACCTCCTCGCCGACAGAATACAATGAGCAGTTCTTC.

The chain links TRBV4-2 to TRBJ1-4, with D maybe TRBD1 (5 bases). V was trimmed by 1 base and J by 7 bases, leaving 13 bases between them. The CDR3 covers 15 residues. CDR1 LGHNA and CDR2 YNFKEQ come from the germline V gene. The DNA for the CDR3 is TGTGCCAGCAGCCAAGCTACAGGACTTGGTGAAAAACTGTTTTTT. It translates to CASSQATGLGEKLFF.

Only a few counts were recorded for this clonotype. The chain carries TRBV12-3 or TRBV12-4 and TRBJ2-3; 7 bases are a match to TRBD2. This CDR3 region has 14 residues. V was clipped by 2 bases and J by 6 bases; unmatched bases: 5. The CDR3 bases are TGTGCCAGCAGTTTATCCAGCGGGGATGATACGCAGTATTTT. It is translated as CASSLSSGDDTQYF.

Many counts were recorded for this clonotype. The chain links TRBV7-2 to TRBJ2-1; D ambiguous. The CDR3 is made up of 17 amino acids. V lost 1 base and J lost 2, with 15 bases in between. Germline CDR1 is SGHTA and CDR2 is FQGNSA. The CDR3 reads CASSLGAVQRTYNEQFF. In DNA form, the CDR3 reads TGTGCCAGCAGCTTAGGGGCCGTTCAGCGCACCTACAATGAGCAGTTCTTC.

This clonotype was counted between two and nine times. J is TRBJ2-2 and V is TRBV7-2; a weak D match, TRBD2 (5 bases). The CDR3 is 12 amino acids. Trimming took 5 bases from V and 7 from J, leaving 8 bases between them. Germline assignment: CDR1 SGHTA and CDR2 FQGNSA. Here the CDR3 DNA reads TGTGCCAGCAGCCGAGGGATCGGGGAGCTGTTTTTT. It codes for CASSRGIGELFF.

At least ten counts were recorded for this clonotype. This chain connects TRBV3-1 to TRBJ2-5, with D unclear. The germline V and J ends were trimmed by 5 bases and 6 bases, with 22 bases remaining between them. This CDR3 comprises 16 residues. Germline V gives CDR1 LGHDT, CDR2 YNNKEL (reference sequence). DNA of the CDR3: TGTGCCAGCAGCATGAGGATTATATCAACAACTAAGACCCAGTACTTC. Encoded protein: CASSMRIISTTKTQYF.

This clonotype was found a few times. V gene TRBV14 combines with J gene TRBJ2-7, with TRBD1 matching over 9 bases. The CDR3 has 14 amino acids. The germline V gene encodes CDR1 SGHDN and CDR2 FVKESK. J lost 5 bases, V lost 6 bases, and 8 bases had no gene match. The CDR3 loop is CASSLGQGFNEQYF. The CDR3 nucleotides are TGTGCCAGCAGTTTGGGACAGGGATTCAACGAGCAGTACTTC.

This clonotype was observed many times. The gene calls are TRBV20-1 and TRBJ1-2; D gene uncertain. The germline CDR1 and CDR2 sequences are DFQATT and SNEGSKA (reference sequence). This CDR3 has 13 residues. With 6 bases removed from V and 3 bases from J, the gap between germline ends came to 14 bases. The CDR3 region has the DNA TGCAGTGCCCCAAGCGGAGGCCACTATGGCTACACCTTC. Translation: CSAPSGGHYGYTF.

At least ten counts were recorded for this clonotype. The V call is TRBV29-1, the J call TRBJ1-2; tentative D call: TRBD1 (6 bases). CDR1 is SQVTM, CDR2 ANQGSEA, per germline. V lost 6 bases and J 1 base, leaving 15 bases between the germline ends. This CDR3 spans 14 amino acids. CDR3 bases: TGCAGCGTGGGACAAGGGGCCGATAACTATGGCTACACCTTC. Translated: CSVGQGADNYGYTF.

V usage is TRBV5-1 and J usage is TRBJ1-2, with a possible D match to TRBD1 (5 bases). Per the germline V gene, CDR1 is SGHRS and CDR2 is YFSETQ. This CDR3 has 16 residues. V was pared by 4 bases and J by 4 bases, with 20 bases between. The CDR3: CASSPLSNPGGYGYTF. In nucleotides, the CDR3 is TGCGCCAGCAGCCCGCTATCGAATCCGGGGGGCTATGGCTACACCTTC.

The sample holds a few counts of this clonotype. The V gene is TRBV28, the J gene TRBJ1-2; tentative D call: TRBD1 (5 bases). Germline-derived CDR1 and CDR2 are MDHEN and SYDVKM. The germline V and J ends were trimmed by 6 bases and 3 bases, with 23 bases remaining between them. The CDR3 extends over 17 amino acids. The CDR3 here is CASRPTGTTIRDYGYTF. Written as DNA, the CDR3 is TGTGCCAGCAGACCGACCGGGACGACAATCAGGGACTATGGCTACACCTTC.

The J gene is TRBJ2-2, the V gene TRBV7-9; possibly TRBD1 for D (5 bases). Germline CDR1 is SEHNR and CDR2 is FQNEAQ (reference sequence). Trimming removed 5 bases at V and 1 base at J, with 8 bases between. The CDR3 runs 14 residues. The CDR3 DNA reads TGTGCCAGCAGCGTAACAGGGAACACCGGGGAGCTGTTTTTT. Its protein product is CASSVTGNTGELFF.